This TCR beta chain was sequenced for a study of T cell responses to AZD1222 COVID-19 vaccine. Study-wide results and limits: Spike-specific TCR breadth and depth grew following two AZD1222 doses.

V gave up 3 bases and J gave up 3 bases; unmatched junction bases: 8. The germline V gene encodes CDR1 SGHDT and CDR2 YYEEEE. CDR3 length equals 17 residues. Here immunoSEQ multiplex PCR was the method, and the copy in TCRdb shows in-frame clones only, minus some. Of roughly 150,000 clones detected, about 87% appear once; the ten largest clones hold 1.9%. As concerns this clone: What it binds is not known.

Here the sequenced sample was peripheral blood, taken on day 0 of AZD1222 vaccination. This receptor was obtained from an adult in good health. This chain links TRBV5-6 with TRBJ2-2; 10 nucleotides agree with TRBD2. The CDR3 DNA follows: TGTGCCAGCAGCTCTACCGGGACTAGCGTGCACACCGGGGAGCTGTTTTTT. This sequence encodes CASSSTGTSVHTGELFF.